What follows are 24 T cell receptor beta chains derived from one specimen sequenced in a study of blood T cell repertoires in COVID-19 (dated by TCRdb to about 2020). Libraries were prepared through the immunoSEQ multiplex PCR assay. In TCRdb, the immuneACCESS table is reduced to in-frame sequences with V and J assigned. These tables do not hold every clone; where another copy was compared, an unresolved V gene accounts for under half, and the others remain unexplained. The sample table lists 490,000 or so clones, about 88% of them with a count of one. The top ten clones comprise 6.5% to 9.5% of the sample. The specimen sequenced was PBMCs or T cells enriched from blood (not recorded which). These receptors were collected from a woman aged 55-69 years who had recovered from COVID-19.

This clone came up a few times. The CDR3 loop reads CASRRPGLRTNYGYTF. CDR3 in DNA: TGTGCCAGTCGACGACCAGGGCTAAGGACTAACTATGGCTACACCTTC. The rearrangement links TRBV19 to TRBJ1-2, with a weak D call TRBD1 (5 bases). CDR3 length: 16 residues. The germline V gene encodes CDR1 LNHDA and CDR2 SQIVND (reference sequence). With 8 bases removed from V and 0 bases from J, the gap between germline ends came to 19 bases.

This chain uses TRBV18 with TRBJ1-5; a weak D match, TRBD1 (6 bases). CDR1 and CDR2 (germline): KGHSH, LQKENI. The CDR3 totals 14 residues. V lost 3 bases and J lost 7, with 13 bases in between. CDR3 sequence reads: CASSPKQGGQPQHF. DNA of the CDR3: TGTGCCAGCTCACCCAAACAGGGAGGGCAGCCCCAGCATTTT.

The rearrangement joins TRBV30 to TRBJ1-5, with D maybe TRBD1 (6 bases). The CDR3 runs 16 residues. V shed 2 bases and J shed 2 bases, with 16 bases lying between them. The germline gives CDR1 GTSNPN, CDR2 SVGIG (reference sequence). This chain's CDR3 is CAWSRLGAVGNQPQHF. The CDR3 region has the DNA TGTGCCTGGAGTCGGCTGGGGGCGGTGGGCAATCAGCCCCAGCATTTT. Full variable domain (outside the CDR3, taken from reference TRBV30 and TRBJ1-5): SQTIHQWPATLVQPVGSPLSLECTVEGTSNPNLYWYRQAAGRGLQLLFYSVGIGQISSEVPQNLSASRPQDRQFILSSKKLLLSDSGFYLCAWSRLGAVGNQPQHFGDGTRLSIL.

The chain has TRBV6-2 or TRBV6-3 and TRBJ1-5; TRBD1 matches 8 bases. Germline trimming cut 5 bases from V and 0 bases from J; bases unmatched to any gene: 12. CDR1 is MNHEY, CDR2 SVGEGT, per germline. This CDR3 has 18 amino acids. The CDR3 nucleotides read TGTGCCAGCAGTCCCGGACAGGGATATTACTATAGCAATCAGCCCCAGCATTTT. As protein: CASSPGQGYYYSNQPQHF.

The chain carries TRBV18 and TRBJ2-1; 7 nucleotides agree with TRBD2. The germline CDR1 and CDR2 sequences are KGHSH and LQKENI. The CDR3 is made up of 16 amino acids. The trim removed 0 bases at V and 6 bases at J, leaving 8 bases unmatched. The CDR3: CASSPPRGGGLNEQFF. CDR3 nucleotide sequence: TGTGCCAGCTCACCACCCCGGGGCGGGGGACTCAATGAGCAGTTCTTC.

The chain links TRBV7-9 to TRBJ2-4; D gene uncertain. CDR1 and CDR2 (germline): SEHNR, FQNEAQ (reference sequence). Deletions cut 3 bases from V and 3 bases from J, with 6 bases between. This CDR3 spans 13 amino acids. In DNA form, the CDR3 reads TGTGCCAGCAGCTTGCCCGGCAAAAACATTCAGTACTTC. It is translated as CASSLPGKNIQYF.

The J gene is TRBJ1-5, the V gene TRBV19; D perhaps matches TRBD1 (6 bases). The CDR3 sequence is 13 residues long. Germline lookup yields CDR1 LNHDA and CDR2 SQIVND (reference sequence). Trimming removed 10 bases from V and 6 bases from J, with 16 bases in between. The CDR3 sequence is CATRTAGFQPQHF. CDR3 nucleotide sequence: TGTGCCACCCGGACAGCCGGGTTTCAGCCCCAGCATTTT.

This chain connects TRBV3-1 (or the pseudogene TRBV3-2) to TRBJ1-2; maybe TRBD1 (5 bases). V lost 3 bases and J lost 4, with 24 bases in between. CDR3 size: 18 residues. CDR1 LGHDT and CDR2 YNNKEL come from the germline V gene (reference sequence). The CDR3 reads CASSHPVLVHRGGYGYTF. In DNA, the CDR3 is TGTGCCAGCAGCCATCCCGTTCTAGTCCACCGCGGGGGCTATGGCTACACCTTC.

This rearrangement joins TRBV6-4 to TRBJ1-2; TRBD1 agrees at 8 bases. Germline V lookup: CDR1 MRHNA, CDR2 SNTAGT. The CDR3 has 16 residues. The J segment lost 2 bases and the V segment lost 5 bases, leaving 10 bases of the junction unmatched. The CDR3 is CASSQDPGTGNYGYTF. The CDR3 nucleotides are TGTGCCAGCAGTCAAGACCCGGGGACAGGAAACTATGGCTACACCTTC.

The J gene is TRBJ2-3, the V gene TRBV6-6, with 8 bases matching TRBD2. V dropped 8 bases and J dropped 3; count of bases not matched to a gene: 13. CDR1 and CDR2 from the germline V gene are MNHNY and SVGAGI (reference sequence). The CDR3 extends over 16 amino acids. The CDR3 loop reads CASVPSGGPRTDTQYF. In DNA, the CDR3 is TGTGCCAGCGTACCTTCGGGGGGGCCGCGGACAGATACGCAGTATTTT.

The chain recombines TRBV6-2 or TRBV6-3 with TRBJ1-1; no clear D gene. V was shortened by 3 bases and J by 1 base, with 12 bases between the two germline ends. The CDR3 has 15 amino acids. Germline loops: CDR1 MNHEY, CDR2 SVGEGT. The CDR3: CASSYSGDGNTEAFF. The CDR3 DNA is TGTGCCAGCAGTTATTCCGGAGACGGGAACACTGAAGCTTTCTTT.

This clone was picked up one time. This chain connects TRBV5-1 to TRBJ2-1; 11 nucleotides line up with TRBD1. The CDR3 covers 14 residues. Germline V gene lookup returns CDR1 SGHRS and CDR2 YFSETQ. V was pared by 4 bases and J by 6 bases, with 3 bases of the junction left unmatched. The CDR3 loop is CASSGQGAVNEQFF. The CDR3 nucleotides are TGCGCCAGCAGCGGACAGGGGGCTGTCAATGAGCAGTTCTTC.

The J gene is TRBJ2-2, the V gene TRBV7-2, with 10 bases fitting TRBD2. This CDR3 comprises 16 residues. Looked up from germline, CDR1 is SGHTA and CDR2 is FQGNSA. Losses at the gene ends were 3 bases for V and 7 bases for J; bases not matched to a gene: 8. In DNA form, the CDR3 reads TGTGCCAGCAGCTTGCGGAGCGGGGGGGCCGGCGGGGAGCTGTTTTTT. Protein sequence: CASSLRSGGAGGELFF. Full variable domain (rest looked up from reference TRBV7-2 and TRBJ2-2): GAGVSQSPSNKVTEKGKDVELRCDPISGHTALYWYRQSLGQGLEFLIYFQGNSAPDKSGLPSDRFSAERTGGSVSTLTIQRTQQEDSAVYLCASSLRSGGAGGELFFGEGSRLTVL.

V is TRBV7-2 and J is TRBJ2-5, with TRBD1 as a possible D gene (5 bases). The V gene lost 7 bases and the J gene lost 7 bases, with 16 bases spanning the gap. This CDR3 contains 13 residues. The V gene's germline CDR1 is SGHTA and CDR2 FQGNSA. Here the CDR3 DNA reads TGTGCCAGCACCAAGGACACTCGCGGGACCCAGTACTTC. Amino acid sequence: CASTKDTRGTQYF.

The CDR3 nucleotides are TGTGCCAGCAGCTTAGCTCCGTTGGCGGGCTCCTACGAGCAGTACTTC. Its translation is CASSLAPLAGSYEQYF. J is TRBJ2-7 and V is TRBV11-3, with a tentative D call TRBD2 (5 bases). CDR1 and CDR2 from the germline V gene are SGHNT and YENEEA. V shed 1 base and J shed 0 bases, with 13 bases lying between them. This CDR3 comprises 16 residues.

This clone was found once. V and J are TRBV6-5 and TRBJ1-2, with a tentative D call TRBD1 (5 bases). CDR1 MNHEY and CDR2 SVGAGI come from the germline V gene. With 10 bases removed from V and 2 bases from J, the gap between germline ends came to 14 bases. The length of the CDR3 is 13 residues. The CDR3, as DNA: TGTGCCACCGTGGACATTAAAAACTATGGCTACACCTTC. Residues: CATVDIKNYGYTF.

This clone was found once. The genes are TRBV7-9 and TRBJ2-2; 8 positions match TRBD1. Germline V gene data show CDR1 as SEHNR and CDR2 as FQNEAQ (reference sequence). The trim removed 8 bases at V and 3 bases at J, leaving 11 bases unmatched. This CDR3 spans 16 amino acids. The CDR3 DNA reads TGTGCCAGCCCCCCAGGGGGCGGTCGTGACACCGGGGAGCTGTTTTTT. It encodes CASPPGGGRDTGELFF.

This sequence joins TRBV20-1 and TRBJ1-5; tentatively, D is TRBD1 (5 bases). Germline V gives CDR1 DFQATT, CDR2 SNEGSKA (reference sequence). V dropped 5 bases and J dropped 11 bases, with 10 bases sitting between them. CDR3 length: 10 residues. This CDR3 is CSAVKGSQHF. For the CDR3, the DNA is TGCAGTGCTGTTAAGGGGTCCCAGCATTTT.

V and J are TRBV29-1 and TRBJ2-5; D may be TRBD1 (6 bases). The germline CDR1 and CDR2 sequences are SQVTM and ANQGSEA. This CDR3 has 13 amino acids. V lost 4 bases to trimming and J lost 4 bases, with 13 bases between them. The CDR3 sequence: CSVGEWGRETQYF. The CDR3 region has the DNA TGCAGCGTTGGGGAATGGGGGCGAGAGACCCAGTACTTC.

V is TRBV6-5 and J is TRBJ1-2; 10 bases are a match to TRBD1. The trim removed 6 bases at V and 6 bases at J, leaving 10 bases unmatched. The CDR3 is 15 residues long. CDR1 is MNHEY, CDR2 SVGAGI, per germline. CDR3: CASRRAGQGFDGYTF. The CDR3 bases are TGTGCCAGCAGGAGGGCGGGACAGGGGTTTGATGGCTACACCTTC.

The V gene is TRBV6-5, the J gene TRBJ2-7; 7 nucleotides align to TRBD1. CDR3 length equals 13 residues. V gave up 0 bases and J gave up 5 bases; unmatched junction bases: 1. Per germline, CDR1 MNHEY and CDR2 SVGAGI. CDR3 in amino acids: CASSYSTGHEQYV. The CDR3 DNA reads TGTGCCAGCAGTTACTCGACAGGGCACGAGCAGTACGTC.

CDR3: CASSIGDNSYEQYF. DNA of the CDR3: TGTGCCAGTAGTATCGGGGACAACTCCTACGAGCAGTACTTC. The chain combines TRBV19 with TRBJ2-7, with D perhaps TRBD1 (6 bases). Trimming removed 3 bases at V and 0 bases at J, with 9 bases between. CDR1 is LNHDA and CDR2 is SQIVND in the germline V gene (reference sequence). The CDR3 is 14 residues long. Variable domain in full (rest from reference TRBV19 and TRBJ2-7): DGGITQSPKYLFRKEGQNVTLSCEQNLNHDAMYWYRQDPGQGLRLIYYSQIVNDFQKGDIAEGYSVSREKKESFPLTVTSAQKNPTAFYLCASSIGDNSYEQYFGPGTRLTVT.

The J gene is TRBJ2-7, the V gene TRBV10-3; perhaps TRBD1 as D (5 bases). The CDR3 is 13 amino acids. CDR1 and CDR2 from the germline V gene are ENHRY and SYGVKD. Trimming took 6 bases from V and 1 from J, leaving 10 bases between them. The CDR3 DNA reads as TGTGCCATCAGCCGACAGCCTTCCTACGAGCAGTACGTC. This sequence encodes CAISRQPSYEQYV.

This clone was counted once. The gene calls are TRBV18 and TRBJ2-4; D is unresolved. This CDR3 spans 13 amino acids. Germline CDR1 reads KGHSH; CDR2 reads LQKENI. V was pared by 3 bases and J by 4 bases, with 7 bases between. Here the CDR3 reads CASSPDTKNIQYF. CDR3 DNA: TGTGCCAGCTCACCCGACACTAAAAACATTCAGTACTTC.